Following are 25 T cell receptor beta chains from one sample sequenced in a study of OX40 agonist ivuxolimab in advanced cancers. The table came from immunoSEQ multiplex PCR; TCRdb's copy has only in-frame clones and leaves some out. Found here are some 42,000 clones, about nine tenths of them singletons; the top ten hold approximately 31%. This material consisted of CD4+ or CD8+ T cells sorted from blood, taken in a trial of the OX40 agonist ivuxolimab. These receptors came from an adult with an advanced solid tumor such as melanoma, head and neck, liver or kidney cancer.

The J gene is TRBJ1-2, the V gene TRBV27; D unclear. Germline V lookup: CDR1 MNHEY, CDR2 SMNVEV (reference sequence). Trimming removed 4 bases from V and 5 bases from J, with 20 bases in between. This CDR3 region has 16 residues. The CDR3 DNA follows: TGTGCCAGCAGTTCCCGCGGCGACCCTAAAGTTTATGGCTACACCTTC. It encodes CASSSRGDPKVYGYTF.

V is TRBV7-9 and J is TRBJ1-5, with TRBD1 matching 7 bases. The CDR3 has 15 residues. CDR1 SEHNR and CDR2 FQNEAQ come from the germline V gene (reference sequence). The trim removed 1 base at V and 5 bases at J, leaving 5 bases unmatched. The CDR3 DNA is TGTGCCAGCAGCTTAGGTTCAGGGGGGGATCAGCCCCAGCATTTT. Amino acids: CASSLGSGGDQPQHF.

V usage is TRBV5-1 and J usage is TRBJ2-4, with D maybe TRBD2 (6 bases). This CDR3 is built from 15 residues. Trimming took 2 bases from V and 6 from J, leaving 15 bases between them. Looked up from germline, CDR1 is SGHRS and CDR2 is YFSETQ. CDR3 nucleotides: TGCGCCAGCAGCTTAACAGGCCTCGGGGGAAACATTCAGTACTTC. Amino acid sequence: CASSLTGLGGNIQYF.

This chain uses TRBV7-9 with TRBJ1-4, with 9 bases matching TRBD1. The CDR3 extends over 14 amino acids. V trimming: 6 bases; J trimming: 5 bases; junction bases outside the gene matches: 4. CDR1 and CDR2 from the germline V gene are SEHNR and FQNEAQ (reference sequence). CDR3 coding DNA: TGTGCCAGCAGGGGGACAGGGCCAAATGAAAAACTGTTTTTT. It specifies CASRGTGPNEKLFF.

This sequence joins TRBV12-5 and TRBJ2-5; TRBD1 is a possible D gene (6 bases). Germline V gives CDR1 LGHNT, CDR2 FRNRAP. V was cut by 2 bases and J by 0 bases, with 10 bases left in between. This CDR3 spans 15 amino acids. CDR3 sequence (DNA): TGTGCTAGTGGTTTGACGAGGGGGTACCAAGAGACCCAGTACTTC. Protein: CASGLTRGYQETQYF.

This chain uses TRBV6-1 with TRBJ2-7, with TRBD1 identical over 7 bases. The V gene end was trimmed by 7 bases and the J gene end by 1 base; junction bases not matched to a gene: 7. Germline V CDR1 and CDR2: MNHNS, SASEGT. The CDR3 has 14 residues. CDR3 in amino acids: CASNNPGQSYEQYF. The CDR3 nucleotides are TGTGCCAGCAACAATCCGGGACAGTCCTACGAGCAGTACTTC.

The rearrangement uses TRBV4-1 and TRBJ1-1; no definite D call. Trimming took 4 bases from V and 0 from J, leaving 9 bases between them. CDR1 is MGHRA, CDR2 YSYEKL, per germline. CDR3 size: 14 residues. The CDR3 coding sequence is TGCGCCAGCAGCCCCACCTTCATGAACACTGAAGCTTTCTTT. Its protein product is CASSPTFMNTEAFF.

V gene TRBV19 combines with J gene TRBJ2-2, with D tentatively TRBD1 or TRBD2 (7 bases each). The V gene lost 8 bases and the J gene lost 0 bases, with 16 bases spanning the gap. CDR3 size: 16 residues. Looked up from germline, CDR1 is LNHDA and CDR2 is SQIVND (reference sequence). CDR3 region: CASHPGGGANTGELFF. The CDR3 DNA follows: TGTGCCAGTCACCCAGGGGGGGGAGCGAACACCGGGGAGCTGTTTTTT.

The rearrangement joins TRBV6-5 to TRBJ2-7; TRBD1 agrees at 7 bases. This CDR3 spans 14 amino acids. CDR1 is MNHEY, CDR2 SVGAGI, per germline. With 2 bases clipped from V and 2 bases from J, the junction kept 3 bases outside the gene matches. The CDR3 nucleotides read TGTGCCAGCAGTTACGCGACAGGGCCCTACGAGCAGTACTTC. Its protein product is CASSYATGPYEQYF.

The J gene is TRBJ2-7, the V gene TRBV5-6; the D call may be TRBD1 or TRBD2 (5 bases each). The CDR3 is 12 amino acids. V lost 5 bases to trimming and J lost 6 bases, with 12 bases between them. Germline lookup yields CDR1 SGHDT and CDR2 YYEEEE. CDR3 nucleotides: TGTGCCAGCAGGTTCCGGGACGGCGAGCAGTACTTC. As protein: CASRFRDGEQYF.

The chain recombines TRBV5-1 with TRBJ1-1; D gene ambiguous. There are 13 residues in the CDR3. The V end was cut by 0 bases, the J end by 1 base, with 4 bases between. Germline CDR1 and CDR2: SGHRS and YFSETQ. CDR3 coding DNA: TGCGCCAGCAGCTTGGAAGGGAACACTGAAGCTTTCTTT. Translation gives CASSLEGNTEAFF.

The chain recombines TRBV7-2 with TRBJ2-1; unclear D gene. CDR3 length equals 16 residues. Germline V gene data show CDR1 as SGHTA and CDR2 as FQGNSA. Trimming removed 1 base at V and 0 bases at J, with 10 bases between. CDR3 amino acids: CASSLGQDLSYNEQFF. DNA of the CDR3: TGTGCCAGCAGCTTAGGGCAGGACCTCTCCTACAATGAGCAGTTCTTC.

The chain combines TRBV9 with TRBJ1-2; D not resolved. Per the germline V gene, CDR1 is SGDLS and CDR2 is YYNGEE. V was cut by 4 bases and J by 7 bases, with 20 bases left in between. The CDR3 consists of 15 residues. The CDR3 here is CASSPRGEVRSGYTF. The CDR3 DNA reads as TGTGCCAGCAGCCCTAGAGGCGAGGTCCGGAGTGGCTACACCTTC.

This clone was seen a handful of times. The V gene is TRBV7-9, the J gene TRBJ1-5; no definite D call. The CDR3 totals 16 residues. Germline assignment: CDR1 SEHNR and CDR2 FQNEAQ (reference sequence). With 2 bases removed from V and 0 bases from J, the gap between germline ends came to 11 bases. The CDR3 here is CASSLSGSLSNQPQHF. CDR3 bases: TGTGCCAGCAGCTTAAGTGGCAGCCTTAGCAATCAGCCCCAGCATTTT.

This clone was counted between two and nine times. This chain uses TRBV7-8 with TRBJ1-2; unclear D gene. Trimming took 5 bases from V and 6 from J, leaving 10 bases between them. This CDR3 spans 12 amino acids. Germline values: CDR1 SGHVS, CDR2 FQNEAQ. This chain's CDR3 is CASSPSVNGYTF. In nucleotides, the CDR3 is TGTGCCAGCAGCCCTTCGGTGAATGGCTACACCTTC.

The chain has TRBV6-5 and TRBJ1-2; D ambiguous. The ends were cut back, 5 bases at V and 6 bases at J, with 7 bases in the middle. This CDR3 has 11 residues. Germline values: CDR1 MNHEY, CDR2 SVGAGI. CDR3 coding DNA: TGTGCCAGCAGTAGTAGAGATGGCTACACCTTC. Its protein product is CASSSRDGYTF.

This chain connects TRBV18 to TRBJ2-7; TRBD1 might be the D (5 bases). Germline V CDR1 and CDR2: KGHSH, LQKENI. CDR3 size: 16 residues. Trimming took off 2 bases at V and 2 bases at J, with 16 bases between the two ends. The CDR3 protein is CASSPYRSDITYEQYF. CDR3 nucleotides: TGTGCCAGCTCACCATACAGGAGCGACATAACCTACGAGCAGTACTTC.

The V and J genes are TRBV7-8 and TRBJ2-7; D tentatively fits TRBD1 or TRBD2 (7 bases each). The CDR3 is 15 residues long. Germline-derived CDR1 and CDR2 are SGHVS and FQNEAQ. Trimming removed 4 bases from V and 6 bases from J, with 19 bases in between. The CDR3 loop reads CASSSTGRVHAEQYF. In DNA, the CDR3 is TGTGCCAGCAGCTCGACAGGGAGGGTACATGCCGAGCAGTACTTC. Filled out from reference TRBV7-8 and TRBJ2-7, the complete variable domain reads GAGVSQSPRYKVAKRGQDVALRCDPISGHVSLFWYQQALGQGPEFLTYFQNEAQLDKSGLPSDRFFAERPEGSVSTLKIQRTQQEDSAVYLCASSSTGRVHAEQYFGPGTRLTVT.

The CDR3 loop is CASSSPMGNLGYTF. The DNA of the CDR3 is TGTGCCAGCAGTTCCCCTATGGGCAATTTGGGCTACACCTTC. The chain employs TRBV28 and TRBJ1-2; the D is unclear. The CDR3 totals 14 residues. V was shortened by 4 bases and J by 8 bases, with 17 bases between the two germline ends. Germline V lookup: CDR1 MDHEN, CDR2 SYDVKM.

The chain links TRBV19 to TRBJ2-7, with D perhaps given as TRBD1 or TRBD2 (5 bases each). The length of the CDR3 is 15 residues. V lost 2 bases, J lost 7 bases, and 18 bases lay in between. In germline, CDR1 is LNHDA, CDR2 SQIVND (reference sequence). The CDR3 DNA reads as TGTGCCAGTAGTATATCACCCGGGACCCGGGGAGAGCAGTACTTC. Translating it yields CASSISPGTRGEQYF.

The chain is built from TRBV7-2 and TRBJ2-3, with no clear D. V was trimmed by 1 base and J by 4 bases, leaving 6 bases between them. CDR3 length equals 13 residues. CDR1 SGHTA and CDR2 FQGNSA come from the germline V gene. CDR3 DNA sequence: TGTGCCAGCAGCTTAGTCGGAGCAGATACGCAGTATTTT. Translation gives CASSLVGADTQYF. Full variable domain (outside the CDR3, taken from reference TRBV7-2 and TRBJ2-3): GAGVSQSPSNKVTEKGKDVELRCDPISGHTALYWYRQSLGQGLEFLIYFQGNSAPDKSGLPSDRFSAERTGGSVSTLTIQRTQQEDSAVYLCASSLVGADTQYFGPGTRLTVL.

V usage is TRBV5-4 and J usage is TRBJ2-6; D gene ambiguous. Germline V CDR1 and CDR2: SGHNT, YYREEE (reference sequence). CDR3 size: 15 residues. V was cut by 4 bases and J by 0 bases, with 8 bases left in between. The CDR3 reads CASSQQYSGANVLTF. The CDR3 DNA reads as TGTGCCAGCAGCCAGCAGTACTCTGGGGCCAACGTCCTGACTTTC. The entire variable domain, with the rest obtained from reference TRBV5-4 and TRBJ2-6, is as follows: ETGVTQSPTHLIKTRGQQVTLRCSSQSGHNTVSWYQQALGQGPQFIFQYYREEENGRGNFPPRFSGLQFPNYSSELNVNALELDDSALYLCASSQQYSGANVLTFGAGSRLTVL.

This clone was recorded only once. V gene TRBV11-2 combines with J gene TRBJ2-1; D gene ambiguous. With 2 bases removed from V and 0 bases from J, the gap between germline ends came to 11 bases. The CDR3 has 16 amino acids. Germline V CDR1 and CDR2: SGHAT, FQNNGV. CDR3 DNA: TGTGCCAGCAGCTTACTATGGCGGAGCTCCTACAATGAGCAGTTCTTC. It yields the protein CASSLLWRSSYNEQFF.

The gene calls are TRBV4-2 and TRBJ2-6; D unresolved. Trimming cost V 3 bases and J 4 bases, with 7 bases left between them. Germline V lookup: CDR1 LGHNA, CDR2 YNFKEQ. This CDR3 comprises 14 residues. The CDR3 nucleotides read TGTGCCAGCAGCCATGACAAGGGGGCCAACGTCCTGACTTTC. Translating gives CASSHDKGANVLTF.

The J gene is TRBJ1-2, the V gene TRBV6-6; 10 nucleotides align to TRBD1. The CDR3 has 16 amino acids. Trimming took 2 bases from V and 7 from J; bases not matched to a gene: 10. Germline CDR1 reads MNHNY; CDR2 reads SVGAGI (reference sequence). CDR3 region: CASSYPRDRGNRGYTF. In DNA, the CDR3 is TGTGCCAGCAGTTACCCCCGGGACAGGGGAAATCGTGGCTACACCTTC.